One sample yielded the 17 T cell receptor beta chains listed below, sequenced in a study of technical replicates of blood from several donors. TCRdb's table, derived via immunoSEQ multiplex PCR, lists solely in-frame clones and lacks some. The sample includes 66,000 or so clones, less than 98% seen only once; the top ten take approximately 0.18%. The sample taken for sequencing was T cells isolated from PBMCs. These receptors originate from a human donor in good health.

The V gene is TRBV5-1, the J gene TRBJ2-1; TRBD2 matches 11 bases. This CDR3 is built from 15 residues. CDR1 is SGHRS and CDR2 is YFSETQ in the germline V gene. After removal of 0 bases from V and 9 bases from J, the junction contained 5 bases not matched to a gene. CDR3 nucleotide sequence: TGCGCCAGCAGCTTGGTGGGACTAGCGGACTCTGAGCAGTTCTTC. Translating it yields CASSLVGLADSEQFF.

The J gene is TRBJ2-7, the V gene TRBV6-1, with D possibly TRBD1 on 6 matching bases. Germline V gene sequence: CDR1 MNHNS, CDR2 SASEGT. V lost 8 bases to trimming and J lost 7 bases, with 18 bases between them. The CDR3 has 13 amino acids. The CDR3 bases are TGTGCCAGCTCACCCCGGGTAGGGGGTGAGCAGTACTTC. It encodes CASSPRVGGEQYF.

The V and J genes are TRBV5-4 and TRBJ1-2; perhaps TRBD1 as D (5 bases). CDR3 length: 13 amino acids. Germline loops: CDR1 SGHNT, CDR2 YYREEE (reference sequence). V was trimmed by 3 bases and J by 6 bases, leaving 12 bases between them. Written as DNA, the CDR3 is TGTGCCAGCAGCTCTCAGGGCAGGGATGGCTACACCTTC. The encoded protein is CASSSQGRDGYTF.

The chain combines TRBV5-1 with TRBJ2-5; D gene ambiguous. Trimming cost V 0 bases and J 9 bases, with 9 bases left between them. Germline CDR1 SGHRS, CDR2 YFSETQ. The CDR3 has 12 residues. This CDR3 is CASSLEESAQYF. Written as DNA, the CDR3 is TGCGCCAGCAGCTTGGAAGAGAGCGCCCAGTACTTC.

CDR3 protein: CASSYWSGDNEQFF. CDR3 nucleotides: TGTGCCAGCAGTTACTGGTCGGGTGACAATGAGCAGTTCTTC. The chain has TRBV6-5 and TRBJ2-1; no firm D call. Germline CDR1 is MNHEY and CDR2 is SVGAGI. V was pared by 1 base and J by 5 bases, with 9 bases between. CDR3 size: 14 residues.

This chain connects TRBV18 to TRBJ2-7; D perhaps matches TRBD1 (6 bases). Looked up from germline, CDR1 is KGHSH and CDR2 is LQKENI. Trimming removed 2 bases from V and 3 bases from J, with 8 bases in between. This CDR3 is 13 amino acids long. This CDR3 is CASSPGTYYEQYF. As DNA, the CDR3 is TGTGCCAGCTCACCAGGGACATACTACGAGCAGTACTTC.

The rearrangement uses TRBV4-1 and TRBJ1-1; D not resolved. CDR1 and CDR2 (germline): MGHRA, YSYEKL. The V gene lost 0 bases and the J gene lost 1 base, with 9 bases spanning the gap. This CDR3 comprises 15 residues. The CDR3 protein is CASSQDVPENTEAFF. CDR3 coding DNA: TGCGCCAGCAGCCAAGACGTACCAGAGAACACTGAAGCTTTCTTT.

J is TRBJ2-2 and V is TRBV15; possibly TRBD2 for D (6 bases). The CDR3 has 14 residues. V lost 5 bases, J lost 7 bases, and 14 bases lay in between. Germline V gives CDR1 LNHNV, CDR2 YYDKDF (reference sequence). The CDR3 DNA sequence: TGTGCCACCAGCTCTAAGCCGGGACTCGGGGAGCTGTTTTTT. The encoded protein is CATSSKPGLGELFF.

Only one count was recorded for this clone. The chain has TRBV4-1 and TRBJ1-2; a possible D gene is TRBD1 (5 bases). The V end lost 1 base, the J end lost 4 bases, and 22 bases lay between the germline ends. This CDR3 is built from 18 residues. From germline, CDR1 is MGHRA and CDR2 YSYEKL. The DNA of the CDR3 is TGCGCCAGCAGCCAAGGAGACAGTAAGGGGATCTTTGGCTATGGCTACACCTTC. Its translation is CASSQGDSKGIFGYGYTF.

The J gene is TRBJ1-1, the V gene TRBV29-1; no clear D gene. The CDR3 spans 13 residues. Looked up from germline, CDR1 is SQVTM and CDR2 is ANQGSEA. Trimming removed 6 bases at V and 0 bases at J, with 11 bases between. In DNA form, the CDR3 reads TGCAGCGTCCGCGGGAGGATGAACACTGAAGCTTTCTTT. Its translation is CSVRGRMNTEAFF.

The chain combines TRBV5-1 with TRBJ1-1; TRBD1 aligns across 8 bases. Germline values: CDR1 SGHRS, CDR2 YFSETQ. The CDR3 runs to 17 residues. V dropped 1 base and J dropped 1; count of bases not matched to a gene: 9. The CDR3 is CASSLPTAGTGNTEAFF. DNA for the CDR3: TGCGCCAGCAGCTTGCCCACGGCCGGGACAGGGAACACTGAAGCTTTCTTT.

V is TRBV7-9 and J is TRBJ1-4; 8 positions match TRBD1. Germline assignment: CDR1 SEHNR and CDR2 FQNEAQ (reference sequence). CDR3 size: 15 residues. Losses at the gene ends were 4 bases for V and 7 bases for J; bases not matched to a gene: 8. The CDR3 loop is CASSYPGTGLEKLFF. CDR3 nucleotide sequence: TGTGCCAGCAGCTACCCCGGGACAGGTCTTGAAAAACTGTTTTTT.

In nucleotides, the CDR3 is TGTGCCAGCAGGCCGATCCGGGACACCGTCTATGGCTACACCTTC. The encoded protein is CASRPIRDTVYGYTF. The V gene is TRBV11-2, the J gene TRBJ1-2; TRBD1 is a possible D gene (6 bases). This CDR3 has 15 residues. Trimming shortened V by 6 bases and J by 4 bases, and 18 bases separated the two germline ends. CDR1 is SGHAT and CDR2 is FQNNGV in the germline V gene.

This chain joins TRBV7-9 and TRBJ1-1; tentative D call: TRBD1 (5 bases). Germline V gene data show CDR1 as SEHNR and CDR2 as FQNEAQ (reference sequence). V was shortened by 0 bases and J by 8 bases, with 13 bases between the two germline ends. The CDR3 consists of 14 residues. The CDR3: CASSLAGPGLEAFF. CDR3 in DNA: TGTGCCAGCAGCTTAGCGGGGCCAGGCTTGGAAGCTTTCTTT.

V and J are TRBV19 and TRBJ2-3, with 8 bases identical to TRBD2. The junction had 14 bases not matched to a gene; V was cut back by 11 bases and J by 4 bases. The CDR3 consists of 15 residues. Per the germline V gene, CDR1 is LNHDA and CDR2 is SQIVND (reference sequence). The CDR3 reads CALGPGGAVPDTQYF. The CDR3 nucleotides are TGTGCCCTAGGACCCGGGGGGGCAGTCCCAGATACGCAGTATTTT.

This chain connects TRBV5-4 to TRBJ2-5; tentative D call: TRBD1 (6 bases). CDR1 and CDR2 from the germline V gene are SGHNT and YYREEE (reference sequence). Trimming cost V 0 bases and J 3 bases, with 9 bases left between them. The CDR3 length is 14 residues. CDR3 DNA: TGTGCCAGCAGCTTGGCGAGGACAGAAGAGACCCAGTACTTC. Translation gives CASSLARTEETQYF. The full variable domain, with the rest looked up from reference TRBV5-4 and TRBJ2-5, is ETGVTQSPTHLIKTRGQQVTLRCSSQSGHNTVSWYQQALGQGPQFIFQYYREEENGRGNFPPRFSGLQFPNYSSELNVNALELDDSALYLCASSLARTEETQYFGPGTRLLVL.

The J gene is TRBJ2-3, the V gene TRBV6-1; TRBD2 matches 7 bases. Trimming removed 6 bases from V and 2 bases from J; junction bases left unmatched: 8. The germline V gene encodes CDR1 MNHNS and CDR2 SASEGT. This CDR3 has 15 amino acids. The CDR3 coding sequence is TGTGCCAGCAGGGGGGGGAGACAGATCACAGATACGCAGTATTTT. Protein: CASRGGRQITDTQYF.